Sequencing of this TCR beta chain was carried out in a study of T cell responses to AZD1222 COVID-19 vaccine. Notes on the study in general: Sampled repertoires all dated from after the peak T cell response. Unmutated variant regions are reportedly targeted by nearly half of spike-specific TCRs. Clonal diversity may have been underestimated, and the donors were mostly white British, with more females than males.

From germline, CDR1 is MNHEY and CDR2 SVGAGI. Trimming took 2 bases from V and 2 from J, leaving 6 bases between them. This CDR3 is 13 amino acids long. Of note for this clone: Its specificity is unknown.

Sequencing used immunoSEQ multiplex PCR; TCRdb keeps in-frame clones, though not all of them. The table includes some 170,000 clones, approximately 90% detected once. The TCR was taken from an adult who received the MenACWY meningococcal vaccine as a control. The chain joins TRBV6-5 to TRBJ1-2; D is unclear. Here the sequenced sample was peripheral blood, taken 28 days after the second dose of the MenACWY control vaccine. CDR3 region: CASSYSENYGYTF. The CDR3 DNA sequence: TGTGCCAGCAGTTACAGCGAGAACTATGGCTACACCTTC.